The rows below give T cell receptor beta chains drawn from one sample of a study of T-cell reconstitution after alpha-beta-depleted transplantation in children. TCRdb re-analysed the PCR reads in MiXCR, keeping a single row per CDR3 protein. The sample holds 700,000 to 950,000 distinct CDR3 sequences; roughly 15% are singletons and the top ten take approximately 5%. The material sequenced was PBMCs, mostly from graft donor cells, taken 360 days after TCRalphabeta/CD19-depleted stem cell transplant. The receptors come from a male patient younger than 18 who had a stem cell transplant for acute lymphoblastic leukemia, so the T cells may come from the graft donor. Each CDR3 is given with its conserved first and last residue. D genes are given only for firm matches. Part of the rows lack a size; the others show once, few, many or a class for expanded clones.

D,J,size,V,CDR3,DNA
-,TRBJ2-3,-,TRBV7-3,CASSSYTVQYF,TGTGCCAGCAGCTCATACACGGTGCAGTATTTT
-,TRBJ2-1,-,TRBV10-3,CAISESNSDFHEQFF,TGTGCCATCAGTGAGTCTAATAGCGACTTCCATGAGCAGTTCTTC
TRBD1,TRBJ1-5,many,TRBV7-6,CASSRRDRGNQPQHF,TGTGCCAGCAGCAGGAGGGACAGGGGCAATCAGCCCCAGCATTTT
TRBD1,TRBJ2-1,-,TRBV7-9,CASSPKGGQGYNEQFF,TGTGCCAGCAGCCCAAAGGGAGGACAGGGATACAATGAGCAGTTCTTC
TRBD2,TRBJ2-1,-,TRBV11-1,CASSPREVPYNEQFF,TGTGCCAGCAGCCCGCGGGAGGTCCCGTACAATGAGCAGTTCTTC
-,TRBJ2-1,-,TRBV7-3,CASSIGDGGSYNEQFF,TGTGCCAGCAGCATTGGAGATGGGGGCTCCTACAATGAGCAGTTCTTC
-,TRBJ2-7,many,TRBV12-3/TRBV12-4,CASSLVPEPYEQYF,TGTGCCAGCAGTTTAGTTCCAGAGCCCTACGAGCAGTACTTC
-,TRBJ1-6,few,TRBV6-1,CASSDGTEPIWGSPLHF,TGTGCCAGCAGTGATGGGACCGAACCCATTTGGGGTTCACCCCTCCACTTT
-,TRBJ2-7,many,TRBV6-5,CASSYSTSTDYEQYF,TGTGCCAGCAGTTACTCGACCAGCACAGACTACGAGCAGTACTTC
TRBD2,TRBJ2-3,many,TRBV4-2,CASSPGTSGSDTQYF,TGTGCCAGCAGCCCCGGGACTAGCGGATCAGATACGCAGTATTTT
-,TRBJ2-1,many,TRBV5-1,CASSLSHEQFF,TGCGCCAGCAGCTTGTCCCATGAGCAGTTCTTC
-,TRBJ2-3,-,TRBV5-4,CASSLVQGDADTQYF,TGTGCCAGCAGCTTGGTACAGGGAGACGCAGATACGCAGTATTTT
-,TRBJ2-2,many,TRBV21-1,CASSKVASGRTNTGELFF,TGTGCCAGCAGCAAAGTGGCTAGCGGGAGGACGAACACCGGGGAGCTGTTTTTT
TRBD2,TRBJ2-1,few,TRBV10-3,CAIREGGLGYEQFF,TGTGCCATCAGGGAGGGGGGACTAGGTTATGAGCAGTTCTTC
TRBD1,TRBJ1-2,few,TRBV6-1,CASTSSGGLGYTF,TGTGCCAGCACATCATCAGGGGGACTCGGCTACACCTTC
-,TRBJ2-7,few,TRBV9,CASSAGPHGVGFSYEQYF,TGTGCCAGCAGCGCCGGGCCGCACGGGGTGGGGTTTTCCTACGAGCAGTACTTC
-,TRBJ1-1,many,TRBV6-2/TRBV6-3,CASSYVRGTEAFF,TGTGCCAGCAGTTACGTCCGTGGCACTGAAGCTTTCTTT
-,TRBJ2-3,many,TRBV12-3/TRBV12-4,CASSFGETITDTQYF,TGTGCCAGCAGTTTTGGTGAGACTATCACAGATACGCAGTATTTT
TRBD2,TRBJ2-3,few,TRBV5-1,CASSLLAGGPFGTDTQYF,TGCGCCAGCAGCTTACTAGCGGGAGGGCCGTTCGGCACAGATACGCAGTATTTT
-,TRBJ2-1,many,TRBV4-1,CASRIDYSYNEQFF,TGCGCCAGCAGGATAGACTACTCCTACAATGAGCAGTTCTTC
-,TRBJ1-5,few,TRBV3-1,CASSQDGPANQPQHF,TGTGCCAGCAGCCAAGATGGGCCAGCTAATCAGCCCCAGCATTTT
TRBD2,TRBJ2-1,few,TRBV11-1,CASSRIFSGRGNEQFF,TGTGCCAGCAGCCGTATCTTCTCCGGGAGGGGGAATGAGCAGTTCTTC
-,TRBJ2-5,-,TRBV20-1,CSAYRQETQYF,TGCAGTGCCTATCGACAAGAGACCCAGTACTTC
-,TRBJ1-1,-,TRBV4-1,CASSQVGVLEAFF,TGCGCCAGCAGCCAAGTAGGGGTCCTTGAAGCTTTCTTT
TRBD2,TRBJ2-1,many,TRBV6-2/TRBV6-3,CASSFQGLAVYNEQFF,TGTGCCAGCAGTTTCCAGGGACTAGCGGTTTACAATGAGCAGTTCTTC
TRBD1,TRBJ2-7,few,TRBV4-1,CASSQPGQGPEQYF,TGCGCCAGCAGCCAACCGGGACAGGGGCCCGAGCAGTACTTC
-,TRBJ2-1,few,TRBV27,CASSLLAGYSYNEQFF,TGTGCCAGCAGTTTGTTGGCAGGATACTCCTACAATGAGCAGTTCTTC
TRBD2,TRBJ2-3,few,TRBV5-1,CASSLGATSGRATQYF,TGCGCCAGCAGCTTGGGGGCCACTAGCGGGAGAGCCACGCAGTATTTT
TRBD2,TRBJ2-4,many,TRBV3-1,CASSQVLAGGTKNIQYF,TGTGCCAGCAGCCAAGTCCTAGCGGGAGGCACCAAAAACATTCAGTACTTC
-,TRBJ2-1,-,TRBV7-7,CASSRSTGRRNEQFF,TGTGCCAGCAGCAGAAGTACAGGGAGGAGAAATGAGCAGTTCTTC
-,TRBJ1-5,-,TRBV12-3/TRBV12-4,CAIDGFNSNQPQHF,TGTGCCATAGACGGATTCAATAGCAATCAGCCCCAGCATTTT
TRBD2,TRBJ2-3,-,TRBV18,CASSPPGLAGVVADTQYF,TGTGCCAGCTCACCACCCGGACTAGCGGGAGTGGTCGCTGATACGCAGTATTTT
-,TRBJ2-3,-,TRBV3-1,CASSQEVQKGDTQYF,TGTGCCAGCAGCCAAGAGGTACAAAAGGGGGATACGCAGTATTTT
TRBD2,TRBJ2-2,many,TRBV3-1,CASSLSGRAGELFF,TGTGCCAGCAGCCTATCCGGGAGGGCCGGGGAGCTGTTTTTT
-,TRBJ2-1,many,TRBV20-1,CSAPPHRTENEQFF,TGCAGTGCGCCGCCCCACCGTACGGAGAATGAGCAGTTCTTC
-,TRBJ2-1,-,TRBV29-1,CSVGARQPYNEQFF,TGCAGCGTAGGTGCTCGGCAGCCCTACAATGAGCAGTTCTTC
-,TRBJ1-1,few,TRBV28,CASSFRMRGTEAFF,TGTGCCAGCAGTTTCCGCATGAGGGGCACTGAAGCTTTCTTT
-,TRBJ2-5,few,TRBV20-1,CSASEGWGETQYF,TGCAGTGCTAGTGAGGGTTGGGGAGAGACCCAGTACTTC